Listed here is a single T cell receptor (beta chain). The data belong to a study of blood T cell repertoires in COVID-19. Study information: Samples of COVID-19 (acute and convalescent) were obtained from the United States, Italy and Spain. T cells, B-cell-depleted T cells, or PBMCs supplied cDNA or gDNA.

Germline V gene lookup returns CDR1 LGHNA and CDR2 YNFKEQ. The CDR3 loop spans 16 amino acids. With 0 bases clipped from V and 5 bases from J, the junction kept 2 bases outside the gene matches. Authors' methods: Amplification of reference gene primers provided the estimated nucleated cell counts. The protocol was immunoSEQ multiplex PCR, while the TCRdb copy is restricted to in-frame clones and leaves out a portion. V, J and clone size derive from that table, while D and trimming were established from the DNA sequence. The sample includes roughly 60,000 clones, approximately 85% of them seen just once.

The rearrangement uses TRBV4-2 and TRBJ2-5, with 14 bases that match TRBD2. The TCR sequence derives from a human donor in a cohort sampled during active COVID-19. What was sequenced was peripheral blood. DNA for the CDR3: TGTGCCAGCAGCCAAGATCGGACTAGCGGGGGGGAGACCCAGTACTTC. This encodes CASSQDRTSGGETQYF.